One and the same sample provided the 21 T cell receptor beta chains below, sequenced in a study of a mutant IDH1 vaccine in newly diagnosed glioma. Sequencing used immunoSEQ multiplex PCR; TCRdb keeps in-frame clones, though not all of them. The sample holds 85,000 to 100,000 clones, 80% seen once. Time point described: baseline, week 1 (first vaccination visit). Treatment noted: pre-vaccination baseline after standard-of-care therapy. The source was PBMCs, collected from a glioma patient treated with radiotherapy, temozolomide or both. The receptors here all came from a man aged 40-55 years with glioma.

The chain is built from TRBV11-2 and TRBJ2-7; 9 nucleotides line up with TRBD1. The CDR3 loop spans 14 amino acids. V shed 2 bases, J shed 9 bases, and the junction held 8 bases outside the gene matches. CDR1 and CDR2 from the germline V gene are SGHAT and FQNNGV. CDR3 DNA sequence: TGTGCCAGCAGCTTATGGGGACAGGGTATCGGGCAGTACTTC. It codes for CASSLWGQGIGQYF.

This clone has only a few counts. V and J are TRBV5-1 and TRBJ2-7; TRBD2 is a possible D gene (6 bases). CDR1 and CDR2 from the germline V gene are SGHRS and YFSETQ. The CDR3 contains 12 residues. Trimming removed 1 base from V and 4 bases from J, with 6 bases in between. The CDR3 sequence: CASSLRGYEQYF. CDR3 in DNA: TGCGCCAGCAGCTTGCGGGGGTACGAGCAGTACTTC.

The gene calls are TRBV28 and TRBJ1-1; TRBD1 matches 7 bases. The CDR3 extends over 16 amino acids. The junction had 12 bases not matched to a gene; V was cut back by 6 bases and J by 2 bases. The V gene's germline CDR1 is MDHEN and CDR2 SYDVKM. The CDR3 reads CASSSLDRSYNTEAFF. CDR3 bases: TGTGCCAGCAGCTCCCTGGACAGGTCCTATAACACTGAAGCTTTCTTT.

This rearrangement joins TRBV5-1 to TRBJ2-7; no reliable D call. V lost 0 bases and J 4 bases, leaving 5 bases between the germline ends. Germline assignment: CDR1 SGHRS and CDR2 YFSETQ. The CDR3 is made up of 12 amino acids. The CDR3 nucleotides read TGCGCCAGCAGCTTGGCCCCATACGAGCAGTACTTC. Encoded protein: CASSLAPYEQYF.

The gene calls are TRBV30 and TRBJ1-3; 10 nucleotides agree with TRBD1. Germline V gene data show CDR1 as GTSNPN and CDR2 as SVGIG (reference sequence). CDR3 length: 17 residues. The ends lost 1 base at V and 4 bases at J; junction bases unmatched: 10. The CDR3 loop is CAWSGTPRQGAGNTIYF. DNA for the CDR3: TGTGCCTGGAGTGGAACCCCTCGACAGGGGGCGGGAAACACCATATATTTT.

This rearrangement joins TRBV11-2 to TRBJ1-6, with D possibly matching TRBD1 (6 bases). The CDR3 runs 17 residues. V lost 3 bases and J lost 4, with 16 bases in between. The germline gives CDR1 SGHAT, CDR2 FQNNGV. CDR3 nucleotide sequence: TGTGCCAGCAGCTTGAGGGGGGAGAGAAATTATAATTCACCCCTCCACTTT. Protein sequence: CASSLRGERNYNSPLHF.

J is TRBJ2-3 and V is TRBV27, with 8 bases identical to TRBD2. Germline V gene sequence: CDR1 MNHEY, CDR2 SMNVEV (reference sequence). The length of the CDR3 is 16 residues. The V gene end was trimmed by 3 bases and the J gene end by 0 bases; junction bases not matched to a gene: 5. The DNA of the CDR3 is TGTGCCAGCAGTTTTTTTGCGGGGGGTAGCACAGATACGCAGTATTTT. This gives the protein CASSFFAGGSTDTQYF.

Worth noting for this clone: At one end the junction does not follow the germline gene, possibly because of a read error. The CDR3 here is CSARAGNF. In nucleotides, the CDR3 is TGCAGTGCCCGGGCGGGGAACTTC. This chain links TRBV20-1 with TRBJ2-5; a weak D match, TRBD2 (6 bases). Germline V gives CDR1 DFQATT, CDR2 SNEGSKA (reference sequence). The CDR3 has 8 amino acids.

V gene TRBV6-5 combines with J gene TRBJ1-2; D is possibly TRBD1 (6 bases). Germline CDR1 MNHEY, CDR2 SVGAGI. V lost 5 bases and J 10 bases, leaving 14 bases between the germline ends. This CDR3 comprises 12 residues. The CDR3 loop reads CASSTTGLDYTF. The CDR3 DNA follows: TGTGCCAGCAGTACCACAGGGCTGGACTACACCTTC.

This chain uses TRBV5-6 with TRBJ2-3, with D uncertain. In germline, CDR1 is SGHDT, CDR2 YYEEEE. The germline V and J ends were trimmed by 1 base and 2 bases, with 14 bases remaining between them. This CDR3 is 16 amino acids long. Written as DNA, the CDR3 is TGTGCCAGCAGCTTGAGAACAGCTTATGCCACAGATACGCAGTATTTT. This translates into CASSLRTAYATDTQYF.

This rearrangement joins TRBV28 to TRBJ2-7; 9 nucleotides agree with TRBD2. There are 15 residues in the CDR3. Looked up from germline, CDR1 is MDHEN and CDR2 is SYDVKM. J lost 6 bases, V lost 5 bases, and 11 bases had no gene match. CDR3 DNA: TGTGCCAGCAGTCCCGTATCGGGACTAGCAATCGAGCAGTACTTC. Encoded protein: CASSPVSGLAIEQYF.

This clone was counted between two and nine times. The gene calls are TRBV27 and TRBJ1-1; TRBD1 is a possible D gene (6 bases). Deletions cut 1 base from V and 2 bases from J, with 14 bases between. There are 16 residues in the CDR3. Germline assignment: CDR1 MNHEY and CDR2 SMNVEV (reference sequence). CDR3 bases: TGTGCCAGCAGTTTATTGGCCACAGGGCTTAACACTGAAGCTTTCTTT. Translation gives CASSLLATGLNTEAFF.

The rearrangement links TRBV4-1 to TRBJ2-4; 9 bases match TRBD1. The germline gives CDR1 MGHRA, CDR2 YSYEKL. The CDR3 has 16 amino acids. Germline trimming cut 0 bases from V and 9 bases from J; bases unmatched to any gene: 9. CDR3 loop: CASSQEAQGARVIQYF. DNA of the CDR3: TGCGCCAGCAGCCAAGAAGCACAGGGGGCGAGGGTCATTCAGTACTTC.

This clone has a handful of counts. The CDR3 is CASSAIQGSYGYTF. The CDR3 nucleotides read TGTGCCAGCAGTGCCATACAGGGTAGCTATGGCTACACCTTC. This rearrangement joins TRBV6-4 to TRBJ1-2, with a tentative D call TRBD1 (6 bases). The V end was cut by 4 bases, the J end by 4 bases, with 13 bases between. Germline V CDR1 and CDR2: MRHNA, SNTAGT. CDR3 length equals 14 residues.

The CDR3 loop is CASSRQFLDTQYF. CDR3 in DNA: TGTGCCAGCAGCCGCCAATTTTTGGATACGCAGTATTTT. The rearrangement links TRBV7-2 to TRBJ2-3; D is uncertain. This CDR3 has 13 residues. The V gene lost 5 bases and the J gene lost 6 bases, with 12 bases spanning the gap. Germline-derived CDR1 and CDR2 are SGHTA and FQGNSA. Supplemented by reference TRBV7-2 and TRBJ2-3, the full variable domain reads GAGVSQSPSNKVTEKGKDVELRCDPISGHTALYWYRQSLGQGLEFLIYFQGNSAPDKSGLPSDRFSAERTGGSVSTLTIQRTQQEDSAVYLCASSRQFLDTQYFGPGTRLTVL.

This chain uses TRBV15 with TRBJ2-7, with a tentative D call TRBD2 (6 bases). The CDR3 sequence is 14 residues long. Trimming removed 4 bases from V and 6 bases from J, with 16 bases in between. Germline CDR1 is LNHNV and CDR2 is YYDKDF (reference sequence). The CDR3 DNA follows: TGTGCCACCAGCAAATCAGGTGGAGGGTTCGAGCAGTACTTC. It translates to CATSKSGGGFEQYF.

The chain is built from TRBV7-9 and TRBJ2-7; 9 nucleotides line up with TRBD1. The junction had 5 bases not matched to a gene; V was cut back by 5 bases and J by 3 bases. The CDR3 is 14 amino acids. The germline V gene encodes CDR1 SEHNR and CDR2 FQNEAQ (reference sequence). The CDR3 bases are TGTGCCAGCAGCGCGGGACAGGGTCACTACGAGCAGTACTTC. Amino acids: CASSAGQGHYEQYF.

The chain has TRBV27 and TRBJ1-1; D gene unclear. Germline V gene lookup returns CDR1 MNHEY and CDR2 SMNVEV (reference sequence). V was cut by 2 bases and J by 0 bases, with 7 bases left in between. The CDR3 covers 14 residues. CDR3 coding DNA: TGTGCCAGCAGTTTAAGGATGATGAACACTGAAGCTTTCTTT. Translating gives CASSLRMMNTEAFF.

This clone was seen a handful of times. V gene TRBV6-5 combines with J gene TRBJ1-2; 8 nucleotides match TRBD1. The CDR3 sequence is 16 residues long. Per the germline V gene, CDR1 is MNHEY and CDR2 is SVGAGI. After removal of 2 bases from V and 5 bases from J, the junction contained 10 bases not matched to a gene. The CDR3 region has the DNA TGTGCCAGCAGTTACCAACGAACAGGGGGAGGTTATGGCTACACCTTC. Translating it yields CASSYQRTGGGYGYTF.

This clone appeared a few times. The same CDR3 can be traced to other DNA sequences in this sample. CDR3 protein: CASSQVVAGGNYEQYF. Here the CDR3 DNA reads TGTGCCAGCAGCCAAGTGGTAGCGGGAGGGAATTACGAGCAGTACTTC. The chain carries TRBV4-2 and TRBJ2-7, with 11 nucleotides matching TRBD2. The CDR3 sequence is 16 residues long. The junction had 6 bases not matched to a gene; V was cut back by 1 base and J by 4 bases. Per the germline V gene, CDR1 is LGHNA and CDR2 is YNFKEQ.

This sequence joins TRBV6-6 and TRBJ1-2; D unclear. The CDR3 is 13 residues long. V was trimmed by 0 bases and J by 6 bases, leaving 8 bases between them. Germline V CDR1 and CDR2: MNHNY, SVGAGI (reference sequence). The CDR3 here is CASSYSVTDGYTF. CDR3 bases: TGTGCCAGCAGTTACTCGGTGACTGATGGCTACACCTTC.